The rows below give T cell receptor beta chains drawn from one sample of a study of technical replicates of blood from a handful of donors. TCRdb's table, derived via immunoSEQ multiplex PCR, lists solely in-frame clones and lacks some. The sample records some 91,000 clones, 95% being singletons. Sequenced input: T cells isolated from PBMCs. The receptors stem from a human donor in good health. Each CDR3 is given with its conserved first and last residue. The D gene is left open where the match is weak. A clone size is listed for some rows: how often the clone was seen (once, few, many), or a class if it is expanded.

>TRBV30|-|-|13|TRBJ1-2
TGTGCCTGGAGTGGCGGTGGTCACTATGGCTACACCTTC
CAWSGGGHYGYTF
>TRBV27|-|-|14|TRBJ2-7
TGTGCCAGCACCTGGACAGTCAACTCCTACGAGCAGTACTTC
CASTWTVNSYEQYF
>TRBV5-1|-|TRBD2|16|TRBJ2-3
TGCGCCAGCAGCGACGGGACTAGCGGATACACAGATACGCAGTATTTT
CASSDGTSGYTDTQYF
>TRBV2|-|-|13|TRBJ2-5
TGTGCCAGCAGTCTAGACTCTCAAGAGACCCAGTACTTC
CASSLDSQETQYF
>TRBV6-1|-|-|14|TRBJ1-3
TGTGCCAGCAGTGTTGTCGGCTCTGGAAACACCATATATTTT
CASSVVGSGNTIYF
>TRBV6-5|-|-|12|TRBJ1-1
TGTGCCAGCAGTTACTGGGGGGGGGAAGCTTTCTTT
CASSYWGGEAFF
>TRBV10-1|once|-|16|TRBJ2-1
TGCGCCAGCAGTGGACGAGGGGGCGGGAGGTTGAATGAGCAGTTCTTC
CASSGRGGGRLNEQFF
>TRBV5-4|-|-|13|TRBJ1-4
TGTGCCAGCAGCTTCGGGGGAGAAGTAAAACTGTTTTTT
CASSFGGEVKLFF
>TRBV10-3|-|-|13|TRBJ1-2
TGTGCCATCCAAAATCAGGGATACTATGGCTACACCTTC
CAIQNQGYYGYTF
>TRBV14|-|TRBD2|17|TRBJ2-1
TGTGCCAGCAGCCATCGGATAGCGGGGGGATTATACAATGAGCAGTTCTTC
CASSHRIAGGLYNEQFF
>TRBV6-5|-|-|14|TRBJ1-1
TGTGCCAGCAGTTACTCTGGGGGCTACACTGAAGCTTTCTTT
CASSYSGGYTEAFF
>TRBV5-1|-|-|13|TRBJ2-7
TGCGCCAGCAGCGGAGGGAGGTCCTACGAGCAGTACTTC
CASSGGRSYEQYF
>TRBV10-1|-|TRBD2|17|TRBJ2-3
TGCGCCAGCAGCGGAGGGACTAGCGGGAGGGTAGCAGATACGCAGTATTTT
CASSGGTSGRVADTQYF
>TRBV2|-|TRBD1|13|TRBJ1-6
TGTGCCAGCCCCGGGACAGGGGATTCACCCCTCCACTTT
CASPGTGDSPLHF
>TRBV6-5|-|-|14|TRBJ1-1
-
CASSSSGGGTEAFF
>TRBV14|-|-|18|TRBJ2-7
TGTGCCAGCAGCCCTAGCATTGGTTATTTCACTGGGTCCTACGAGCAGTACTTC
CASSPSIGYFTGSYEQYF
>TRBV7-9|once|-|16|TRBJ2-2
TGTGCCAGCAGCTTATCACCGACTTTGAACACCGGGGAGCTGTTTTTT
CASSLSPTLNTGELFF
>TRBV5-5|-|TRBD1|14|TRBJ2-5
TGTGCCAGCAGCTTGGCCAGGGGGAGAGAGACCCAGTACTTC
CASSLARGRETQYF
>TRBV6-1|-|-|16|TRBJ2-1
TGTGCCAGCAGTGAATTAAGACCCACGGCGGACAATGAGCAGTTCTTC
CASSELRPTADNEQFF
>TRBV6-1|-|TRBD2|15|TRBJ2-1
TGTGCCAGCAGTGAAGTAGCGGGAGTGTTCACTGAGCAGTTCTTC
CASSEVAGVFTEQFF
>TRBV10-3|-|TRBD2|14|TRBJ2-1
TGTGCCACCGGGGCTAGCGGGAGGTACAATGAGCAGTTCTTC
CATGASGRYNEQFF
>TRBV7-9|-|-|13|TRBJ1-1
TGTGCCAGCAGCTGGGGGGATTGGGCTGAAGCTTTCTTT
CASSWGDWAEAFF
>TRBV5-4|once|-|15|TRBJ2-7
TGTGCCAGCAGCGTTAGCGGAGGACTCTCCTACGAGCAGTACTTC
CASSVSGGLSYEQYF
>TRBV27|-|-|14|TRBJ2-7
TGTGCCAGCAGTCCAGGGGAACTGTTTGACGAGCAGTACTTC
CASSPGELFDEQYF
>TRBV29-1|-|TRBD1|16|TRBJ2-7
TGCAGCGTTGAAGGCCCCCGACAGGGGCGGTCCTACGAGCAGTACTTC
CSVEGPRQGRSYEQYF
>TRBV5-1|-|-|11|TRBJ1-2
TGCGCCAGCAGCTCGTACACTGGCTACACCTTC
CASSSYTGYTF
>TRBV10-1|-|TRBD1|15|TRBJ2-5
TGCGCCAGCAGTGAATATCGACAGGGCGGAGAGACCCAGTACTTC
CASSEYRQGGETQYF
>TRBV30|-|TRBD1|14|TRBJ1-4
TGTGCCTGGACTCCGGGACAGGGGGGCCAGAAACTGTTTTTT
CAWTPGQGGQKLFF
>TRBV10-1|-|TRBD1|17|TRBJ2-7
TGCGCCAGCAGTGAAAGTTGGTTGCAGGGGGCGAGGAACGAGCAGTACTTC
CASSESWLQGARNEQYF
>TRBV28|once|-|15|TRBJ1-2
TGTGCCAGCAGTTCCCGACCTCCCCCCCGGAGAGGCTACACCTTC
CASSSRPPPRRGYTF
>TRBV6-4|-|-|13|TRBJ1-1
TGTGCCAGCAGTGCCAGGGAAAACACTGAAGCTTTCTTT
CASSARENTEAFF